Sequencing of this TCR beta chain was carried out in a study of T cells in women clearing cervical HPV infection. Study-level results: A classifier using richness and V gene abundances reached an AUC of around 0.83.

Concerning this clone itself: Antigen unknown. The read ends 3 residues shy of where the CDR3 ends; the end is completed using the germline J gene.

Here immunoSEQ multiplex PCR was the method, and the copy in TCRdb shows in-frame clones only, minus some. The sample holds under 30,000 clones. This CDR3 has 13 residues. From germline, CDR1 is SEHNR and CDR2 FQNEAQ (reference sequence). The chain joins TRBV7-9 to TRBJ2-3, with TRBD2 matching 9 bases. Sequencing input: blood buffy coat. This receptor was taken from a woman aged 18-70 years with a cervical HPV16 infection that either progressed to CIN3+ or cleared (not recorded which). The CDR3 loop is CASVAGVQETQYF. Partial CDR3 DNA: TGTGCCAGTGTAGCGGGAGTTCAAGAGACG.